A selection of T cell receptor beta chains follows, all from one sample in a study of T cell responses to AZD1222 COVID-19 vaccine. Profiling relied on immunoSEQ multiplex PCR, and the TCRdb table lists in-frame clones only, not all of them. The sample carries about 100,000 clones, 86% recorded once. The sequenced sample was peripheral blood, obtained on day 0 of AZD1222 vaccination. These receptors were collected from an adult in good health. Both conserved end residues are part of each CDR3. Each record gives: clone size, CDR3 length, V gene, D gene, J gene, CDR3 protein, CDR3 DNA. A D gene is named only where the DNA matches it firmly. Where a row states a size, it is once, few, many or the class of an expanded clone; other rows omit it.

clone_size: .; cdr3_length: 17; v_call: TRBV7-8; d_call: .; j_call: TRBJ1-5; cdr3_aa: CASSLGGGTYSNQPQHF; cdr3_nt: TGTGCCAGCAGCTTAGGGGGGGGAACCTATAGCAATCAGCCCCAGCATTTT
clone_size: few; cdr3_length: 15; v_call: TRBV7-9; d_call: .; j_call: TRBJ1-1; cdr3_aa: CASSLTGQLNTEAFF; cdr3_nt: TGTGCCAGCAGCTTAACCGGACAGCTGAACACTGAAGCTTTCTTT
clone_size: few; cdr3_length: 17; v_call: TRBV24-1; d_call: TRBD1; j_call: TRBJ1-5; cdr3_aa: CATRLPPRGYSNQPQHF; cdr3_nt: TGTGCCACCAGACTCCCCCCCAGGGGGTATAGCAATCAGCCCCAGCATTTT
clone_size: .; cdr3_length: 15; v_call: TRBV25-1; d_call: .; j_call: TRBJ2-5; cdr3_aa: CASSWGPSPGETQYF; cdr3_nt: TGTGCCAGCAGCTGGGGGCCATCACCGGGGGAGACCCAGTACTTC
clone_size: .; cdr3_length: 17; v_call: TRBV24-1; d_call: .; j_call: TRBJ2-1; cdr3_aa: CATSDSPGRSTHNEQFF; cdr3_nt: TGTGCCACCAGTGATTCTCCCGGACGGAGTACCCACAATGAGCAGTTCTTC
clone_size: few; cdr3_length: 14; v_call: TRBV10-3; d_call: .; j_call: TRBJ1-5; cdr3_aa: CAISESSVNQPQHF; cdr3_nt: TGTGCCATCAGTGAGTCCTCGGTGAATCAGCCCCAGCATTTT
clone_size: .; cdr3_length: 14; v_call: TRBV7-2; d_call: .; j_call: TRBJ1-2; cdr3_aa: CASSLFRGDYGYTF; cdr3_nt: TGTGCCAGCAGCTTGTTTAGGGGGGACTATGGCTACACCTTC
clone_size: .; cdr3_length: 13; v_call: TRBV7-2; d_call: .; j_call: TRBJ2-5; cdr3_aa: CASSLEIQETQYF; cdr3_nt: TGTGCCAGCAGCCTAGAAATCCAAGAGACCCAGTACTTC
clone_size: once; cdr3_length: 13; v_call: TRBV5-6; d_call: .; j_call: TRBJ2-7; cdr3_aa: CASSLDRAYEQYF; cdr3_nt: TGTGCCAGCAGCTTGGACAGGGCCTACGAGCAGTACTTC
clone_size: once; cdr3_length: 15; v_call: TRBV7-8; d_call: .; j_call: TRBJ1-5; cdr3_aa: CASSSWGERNQPQHF; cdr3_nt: TGTGCCAGCAGCTCTTGGGGAGAGAGGAATCAGCCCCAGCATTTT
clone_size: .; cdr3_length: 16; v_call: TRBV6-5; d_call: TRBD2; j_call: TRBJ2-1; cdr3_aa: CASSYPSGSSYNEQFF; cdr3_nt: TGTGCCAGCAGTTACCCTAGCGGCAGCTCCTACAATGAGCAGTTCTTC
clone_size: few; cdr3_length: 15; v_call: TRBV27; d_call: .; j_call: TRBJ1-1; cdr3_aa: CASSPREGLNTEAFF; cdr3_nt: TGTGCCAGCAGTCCCCGGGAGGGGTTGAACACTGAAGCTTTCTTT
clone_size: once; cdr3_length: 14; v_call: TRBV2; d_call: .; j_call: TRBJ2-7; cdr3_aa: CASSEDWAGSEQYF; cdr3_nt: TGTGCCAGCAGTGAAGACTGGGCAGGATCCGAGCAGTACTTC
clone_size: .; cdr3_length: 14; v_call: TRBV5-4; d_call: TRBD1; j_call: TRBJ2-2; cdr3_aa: CASSRGQTTGELFF; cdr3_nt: TGTGCCAGCAGTCGGGGACAGACCACCGGGGAGCTGTTTTTT
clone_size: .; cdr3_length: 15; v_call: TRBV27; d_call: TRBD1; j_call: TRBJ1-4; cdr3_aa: CASSSPRDRTEKLFF; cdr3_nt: TGTGCCAGCAGTTCGCCACGGGACAGAACGGAAAAACTGTTTTTT
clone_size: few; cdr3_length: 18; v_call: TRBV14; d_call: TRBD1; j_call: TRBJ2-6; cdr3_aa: CASSRGDRGARGANVLTF; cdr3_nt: TGTGCCAGCAGCCGAGGAGACAGGGGGGCGCGCGGGGCCAACGTCCTGACTTTC
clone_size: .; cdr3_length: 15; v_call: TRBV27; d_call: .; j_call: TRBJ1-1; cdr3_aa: CASSSRGGLNTEAFF; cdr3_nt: TGTGCCAGCAGTTCGCGGGGCGGTTTGAACACTGAAGCTTTCTTT
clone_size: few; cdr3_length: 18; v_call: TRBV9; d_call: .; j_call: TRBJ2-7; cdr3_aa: CASSEGGGTKAPFYEQYF; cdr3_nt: TGTGCCAGCAGCGAGGGAGGGGGAACGAAAGCCCCTTTTTACGAGCAGTACTTC
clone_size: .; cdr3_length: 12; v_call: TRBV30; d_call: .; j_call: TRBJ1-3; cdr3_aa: CAWGMPGNTIYF; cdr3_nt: TGTGCCTGGGGGATGCCGGGGAACACCATATATTTT
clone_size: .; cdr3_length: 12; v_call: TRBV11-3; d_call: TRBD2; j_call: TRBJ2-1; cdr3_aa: CASSSAGEAQFF; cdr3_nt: TGTGCCAGCAGTTCAGCGGGAGAGGCGCAGTTCTTC
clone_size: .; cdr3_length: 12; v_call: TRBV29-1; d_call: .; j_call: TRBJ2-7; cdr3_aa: CSVKGPGAEQYF; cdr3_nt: TGCAGCGTCAAAGGACCGGGGGCCGAGCAGTACTTC
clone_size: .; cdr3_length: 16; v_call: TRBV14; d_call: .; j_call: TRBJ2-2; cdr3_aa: CASSPPVPQNTGELFF; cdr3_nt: TGTGCCAGCAGCCCCCCAGTACCGCAGAACACCGGGGAGCTGTTTTTT
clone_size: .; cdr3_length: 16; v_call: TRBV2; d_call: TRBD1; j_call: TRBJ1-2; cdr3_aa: CASSVDRDNRLYGYTF; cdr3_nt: TGTGCCAGCAGCGTAGACAGGGATAATCGGCTATATGGCTACACCTTC
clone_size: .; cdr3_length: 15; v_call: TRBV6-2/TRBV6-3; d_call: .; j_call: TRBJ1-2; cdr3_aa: CASSSATGYNYGYTF; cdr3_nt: TGTGCCAGCAGTTCTGCGACAGGTTATAACTATGGCTACACCTTC
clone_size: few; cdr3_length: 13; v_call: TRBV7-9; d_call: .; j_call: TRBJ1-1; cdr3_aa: CASSLGQETEAFF; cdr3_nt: TGTGCCAGCAGCTTAGGCCAGGAGACTGAAGCTTTCTTT
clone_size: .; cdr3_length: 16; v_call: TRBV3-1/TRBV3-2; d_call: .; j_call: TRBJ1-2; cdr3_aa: CASSLIQTGRNYGYTF; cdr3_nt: TGTGCCAGCAGCCTCATACAAACAGGGAGAAACTATGGCTACACCTTC
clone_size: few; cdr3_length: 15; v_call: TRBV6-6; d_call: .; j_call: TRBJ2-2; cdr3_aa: CASSSQVPNTGELFF; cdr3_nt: TGTGCCAGCAGTTCTCAAGTCCCGAACACCGGGGAGCTGTTTTTT
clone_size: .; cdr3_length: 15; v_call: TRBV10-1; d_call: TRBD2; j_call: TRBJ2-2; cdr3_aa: CASSDGGRGTGELFF; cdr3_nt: TGCGCCAGCAGTGATGGCGGGAGGGGGACCGGGGAGCTGTTTTTT
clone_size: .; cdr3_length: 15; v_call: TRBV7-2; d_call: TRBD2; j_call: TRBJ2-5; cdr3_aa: CASRARLAGEETQYF; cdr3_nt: TGTGCCAGCAGAGCACGACTAGCGGGGGAAGAGACCCAGTACTTC
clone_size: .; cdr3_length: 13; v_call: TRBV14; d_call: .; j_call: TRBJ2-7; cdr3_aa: CASSQVSLGEQYF; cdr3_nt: TGTGCCAGCAGCCAAGTATCGTTGGGCGAGCAGTACTTC
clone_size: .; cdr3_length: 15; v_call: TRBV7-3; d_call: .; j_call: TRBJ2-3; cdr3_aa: CASSLDGGYTDTQYF; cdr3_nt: TGTGCCAGCAGCTTAGACGGGGGATACACAGATACGCAGTATTTT